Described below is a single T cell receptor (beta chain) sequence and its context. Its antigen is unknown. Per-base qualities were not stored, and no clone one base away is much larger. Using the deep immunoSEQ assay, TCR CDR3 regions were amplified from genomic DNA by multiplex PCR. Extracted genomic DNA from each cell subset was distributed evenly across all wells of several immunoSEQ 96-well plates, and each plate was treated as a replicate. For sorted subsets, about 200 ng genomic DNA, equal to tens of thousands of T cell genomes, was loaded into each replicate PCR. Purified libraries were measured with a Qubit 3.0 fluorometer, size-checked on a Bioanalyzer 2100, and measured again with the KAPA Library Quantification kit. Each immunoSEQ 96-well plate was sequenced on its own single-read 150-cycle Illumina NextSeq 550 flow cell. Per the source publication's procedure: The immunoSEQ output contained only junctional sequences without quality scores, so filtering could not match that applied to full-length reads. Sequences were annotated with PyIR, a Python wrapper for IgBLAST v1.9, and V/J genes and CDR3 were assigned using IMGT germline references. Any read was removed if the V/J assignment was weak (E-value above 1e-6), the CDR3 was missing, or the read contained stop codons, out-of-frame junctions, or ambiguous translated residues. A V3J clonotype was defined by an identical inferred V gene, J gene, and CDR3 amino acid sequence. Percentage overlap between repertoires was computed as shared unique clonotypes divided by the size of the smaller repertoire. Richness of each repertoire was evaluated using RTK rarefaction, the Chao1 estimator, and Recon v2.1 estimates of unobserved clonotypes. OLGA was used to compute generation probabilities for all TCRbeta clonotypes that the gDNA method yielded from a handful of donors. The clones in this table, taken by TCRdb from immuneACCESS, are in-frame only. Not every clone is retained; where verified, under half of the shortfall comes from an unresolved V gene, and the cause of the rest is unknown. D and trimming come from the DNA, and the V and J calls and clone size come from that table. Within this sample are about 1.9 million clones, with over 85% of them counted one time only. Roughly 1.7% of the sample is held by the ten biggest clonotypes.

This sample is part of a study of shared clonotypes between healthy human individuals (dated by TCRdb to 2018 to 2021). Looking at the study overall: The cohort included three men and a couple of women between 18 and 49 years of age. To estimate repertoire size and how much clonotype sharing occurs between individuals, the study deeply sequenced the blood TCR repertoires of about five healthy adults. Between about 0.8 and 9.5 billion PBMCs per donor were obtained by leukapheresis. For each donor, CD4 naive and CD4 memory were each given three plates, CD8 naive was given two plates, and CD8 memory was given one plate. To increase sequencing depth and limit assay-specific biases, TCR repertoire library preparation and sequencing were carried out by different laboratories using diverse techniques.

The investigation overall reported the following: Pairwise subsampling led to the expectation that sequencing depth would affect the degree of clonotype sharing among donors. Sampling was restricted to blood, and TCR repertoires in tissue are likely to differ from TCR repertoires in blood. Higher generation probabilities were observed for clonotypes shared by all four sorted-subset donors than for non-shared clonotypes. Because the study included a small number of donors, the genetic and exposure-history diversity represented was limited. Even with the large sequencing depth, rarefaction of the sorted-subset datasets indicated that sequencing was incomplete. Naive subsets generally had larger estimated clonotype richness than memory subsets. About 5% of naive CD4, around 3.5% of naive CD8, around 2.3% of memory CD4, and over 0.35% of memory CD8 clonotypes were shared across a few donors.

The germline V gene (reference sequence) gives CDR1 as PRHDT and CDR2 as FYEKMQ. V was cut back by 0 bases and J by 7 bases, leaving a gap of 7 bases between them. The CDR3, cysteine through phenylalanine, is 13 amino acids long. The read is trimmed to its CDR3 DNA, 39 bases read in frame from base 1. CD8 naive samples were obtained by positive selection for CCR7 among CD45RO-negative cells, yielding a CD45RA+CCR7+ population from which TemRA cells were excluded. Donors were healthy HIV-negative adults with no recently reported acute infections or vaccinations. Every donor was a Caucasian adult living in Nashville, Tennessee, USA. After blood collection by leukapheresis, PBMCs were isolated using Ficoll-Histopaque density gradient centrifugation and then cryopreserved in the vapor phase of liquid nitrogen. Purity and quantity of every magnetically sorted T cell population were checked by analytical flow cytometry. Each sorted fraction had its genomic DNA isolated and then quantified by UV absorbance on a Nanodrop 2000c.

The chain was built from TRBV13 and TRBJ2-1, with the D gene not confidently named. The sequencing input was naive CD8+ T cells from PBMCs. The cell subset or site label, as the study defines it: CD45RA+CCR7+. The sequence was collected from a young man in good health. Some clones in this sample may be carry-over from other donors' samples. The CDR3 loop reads CASSLGGMNEQFF. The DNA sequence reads TGTGCCAGCAGCTTAGGGGGGATGAATGAGCAGTTCTTC.